These T cell receptor beta chains were read from a single sample in a study of control samples from healthy donors and cancer patients. The table came from immunoSEQ multiplex PCR; TCRdb's copy has only in-frame clones and leaves some out. Of approximately 220,000 clones listed, around 94% are singletons. Sequenced sample: blood. The receptors here all came from a man aged 50 to 60 in good health. The CDR3 runs from the conserved cysteine through the conserved F or W. A D gene is named only where the DNA matches it firmly. Size is omitted from some rows. Given values are once, few, many or a class for expanded clones.

abundance: .
j_gene: TRBJ2-2
v_gene: TRBV4-2
d_gene: .
CDR3nt: TGTGCCAGCAGCCAAATTAGGTACGGGGAGCTGTTTTTT
CDR3aa: CASSQIRYGELFF

abundance: .
j_gene: TRBJ1-1
v_gene: TRBV2
d_gene: .
CDR3nt: TGTGCCAGCAGCGAACACAGGGAGTACACTGAAGCTTTCTTT
CDR3aa: CASSEHREYTEAFF

abundance: .
j_gene: TRBJ2-2
v_gene: TRBV5-4
d_gene: .
CDR3nt: TGTGCCAGCTACCGAGGGGGGAACACCGGGGAGCTGTTTTTT
CDR3aa: CASYRGGNTGELFF

abundance: .
j_gene: TRBJ1-1
v_gene: TRBV9
d_gene: .
CDR3nt: TGTGCCAGCAGCGTAGCTACAGGGCGGGCTGAAGCTTTCTTT
CDR3aa: CASSVATGRAEAFF

abundance: .
j_gene: TRBJ2-7
v_gene: TRBV15
d_gene: TRBD1
CDR3nt: TGTGCCACCAGCAGAGCGACAGGGGGCTTTTACGAGCAGTACTTC
CDR3aa: CATSRATGGFYEQYF

abundance: .
j_gene: TRBJ2-3
v_gene: TRBV7-2
d_gene: .
CDR3nt: TGTGCCAGCAGCAGGTGGCGAGATACGCAGTATTTT
CDR3aa: CASSRWRDTQYF

abundance: .
j_gene: TRBJ2-3
v_gene: TRBV19
d_gene: TRBD2
CDR3nt: TGTGCCAGTAGTAATCGACCGGGACTAGCGGGGGGGACAGATACGCAGTATTTT
CDR3aa: CASSNRPGLAGGTDTQYF

abundance: once
j_gene: TRBJ1-5
v_gene: TRBV5-1
d_gene: .
CDR3nt: TGCGCCAGCAGCCCGGGGACCGGCTCGTTGCCCCAGCATTTT
CDR3aa: CASSPGTGSLPQHF

abundance: .
j_gene: TRBJ1-1
v_gene: TRBV3-1/TRBV3-2
d_gene: .
CDR3nt: TGTGCCAGCAGTCCTACCCAGCGGGCTGGTGCTGAAGCTTTCTTT
CDR3aa: CASSPTQRAGAEAFF

abundance: .
j_gene: TRBJ1-3
v_gene: TRBV4-1
d_gene: TRBD1
CDR3nt: TGCGCCAGCAGCCAGCCTCGACAGGGCGCGAACACCATATATTTT
CDR3aa: CASSQPRQGANTIYF

abundance: .
j_gene: TRBJ1-4
v_gene: TRBV18
d_gene: TRBD1
CDR3nt: TGTGCCAGCTCACCACCCGGGACAGGGGGGAATAAACTGTTTTTT
CDR3aa: CASSPPGTGGNKLFF

abundance: .
j_gene: TRBJ1-6
v_gene: TRBV4-1
d_gene: .
CDR3nt: TGCGCCAGCAGCCAACCTCTGGGCGATCTAAATTCACCCCTCCACTTT
CDR3aa: CASSQPLGDLNSPLHF

abundance: .
j_gene: TRBJ1-1
v_gene: TRBV6-5
d_gene: .
CDR3nt: TGTGCCAGCAGTCTCCAGGGGCCGAACACTGAAGCTTTCTTT
CDR3aa: CASSLQGPNTEAFF

abundance: .
j_gene: TRBJ1-2
v_gene: TRBV29-1
d_gene: .
CDR3nt: TGCAGCACTCGGGAGATCGCTAACTATGGCTACACCTTC
CDR3aa: CSTREIANYGYTF

abundance: .
j_gene: TRBJ2-1
v_gene: TRBV18
d_gene: .
CDR3nt: TGTGCCAGCTCAAGGAGGGGGCCGGATTCTGTCTCCTACAATGAGCAGTTCTTC
CDR3aa: CASSRRGPDSVSYNEQFF

abundance: .
j_gene: TRBJ2-5
v_gene: TRBV29-1
d_gene: .
CDR3nt: TGCAGCGTTGAAAATTGGACGGCCCAGTACTTC
CDR3aa: CSVENWTAQYF

abundance: .
j_gene: TRBJ2-2
v_gene: TRBV5-4
d_gene: TRBD2
CDR3nt: TGTGCCAGTCTAAAAGCGGGGGTGACCGGGGAGCTGTTTTTT
CDR3aa: CASLKAGVTGELFF

abundance: .
j_gene: TRBJ1-1
v_gene: TRBV7-9
d_gene: TRBD1
CDR3nt: TGTGCCAGCAGCGAGGGACAGGGCACTGAAGCTTTCTTT
CDR3aa: CASSEGQGTEAFF

abundance: .
j_gene: TRBJ2-5
v_gene: TRBV12-3/TRBV12-4
d_gene: .
CDR3nt: TGTGCCAGCAGACTCCAAGAGACCCAGTACTTC
CDR3aa: CASRLQETQYF

abundance: .
j_gene: TRBJ2-7
v_gene: TRBV29-1
d_gene: TRBD2
CDR3nt: TGCAGCGTTGGACTTCCGGGACTAGCGGGGATGAAGCAGTACTTC
CDR3aa: CSVGLPGLAGMKQYF

abundance: .
j_gene: TRBJ1-5
v_gene: TRBV2
d_gene: .
CDR3nt: TGTGCCAGCAGTGAAAGGAGGGCAGGGGATCAGCCCCAGCATTTT
CDR3aa: CASSERRAGDQPQHF

abundance: .
j_gene: TRBJ2-1
v_gene: TRBV14
d_gene: .
CDR3nt: TGTGCCAGCAGCCAAGATCGGGGCAGGGGAGAAGACAATGAGCAGTTCTTC
CDR3aa: CASSQDRGRGEDNEQFF

abundance: .
j_gene: TRBJ2-1
v_gene: TRBV7-3
d_gene: TRBD1
CDR3nt: TGTGCCAGCAGCCCACAGGGGGCTAGCAATGAGCAGTTCTTC
CDR3aa: CASSPQGASNEQFF

abundance: .
j_gene: TRBJ1-6
v_gene: TRBV27
d_gene: .
CDR3nt: TGTGCCAGCAGTTTATCACCGGGGTCACCCCTCCACTTT
CDR3aa: CASSLSPGSPLHF

abundance: .
j_gene: TRBJ2-7
v_gene: TRBV7-3
d_gene: .
CDR3nt: TGTGCCAGCAGGTCGACAGTCGCGAGCGAGCAGTACTTC
CDR3aa: CASRSTVASEQYF

abundance: .
j_gene: TRBJ2-3
v_gene: TRBV15
d_gene: .
CDR3nt: TGTGCCACCAGCAGAGACCGAGCTAGCACAGATACGCAGTATTTT
CDR3aa: CATSRDRASTDTQYF

abundance: .
j_gene: TRBJ2-2
v_gene: TRBV4-2
d_gene: TRBD2
CDR3nt: TGTGCCAGCAGCCCGGGACTAGCGGGGGATTTGACCGGGGAGCTGTTTTTT
CDR3aa: CASSPGLAGDLTGELFF

abundance: .
j_gene: TRBJ1-1
v_gene: TRBV5-8
d_gene: .
CDR3nt: TGTGCCAGCGACCGGGGAACTGAAGCTTTCTTT
CDR3aa: CASDRGTEAFF

abundance: .
j_gene: TRBJ2-7
v_gene: TRBV7-9
d_gene: TRBD1
CDR3nt: TGTGCCAGCAGTTTCGGACAGGGTCTGGGCGAGCAGTACTTC
CDR3aa: CASSFGQGLGEQYF

abundance: .
j_gene: TRBJ1-1
v_gene: TRBV16
d_gene: .
CDR3nt: TGTGCCAGCAGCCAATCGGGAACAGGGGAAGCTTTCTTT
CDR3aa: CASSQSGTGEAFF